The present T cell receptor (beta chain) was sequenced within a study of technical replicates of blood from several donors. Trimming took 7 bases from V and 5 from J, leaving 14 bases between them. This CDR3 comprises 12 residues. Germline CDR1 SQVTM, CDR2 ANQGSEA. The data were produced by immunoSEQ multiplex PCR, yet TCRdb's version contains in-frame clones alone and is incomplete. This sample has 75,000 to 100,000 clones, with 85% to 95% found just once. The receptor's source is a human donor in good health. The specimen was T cells isolated from PBMCs. The chain links TRBV29-1 to TRBJ2-5, with D maybe TRBD2 (6 bases). The DNA of the CDR3 is TGCAGCGCCGCGCCCGCGGGGGAGACCCAGTACTTC. Translating gives CSAAPAGETQYF. Drawing the rest from reference TRBV29-1 and TRBJ2-5, the complete variable domain is SAVISQKPSRDICQRGTSLTIQCQVDSQVTMMFWYRQQPGQSLTLIATANQGSEATYESGFVIDKFPISRPNLTFSTLTVSNMSPEDSSIYLCSAAPAGETQYFGPGTRLLVL.